Below, 21 T cell receptor beta chains from the same sample are listed, as sequenced in a study of T-cell reconstitution after alpha-beta-depleted transplantation in children. The TCRbeta library was prepared with unique molecular identifiers. Via MiXCR, TCRdb re-called the PCR reads, giving one row per CDR3 protein. The data contain roughly 190,000 distinct CDR3 sequences, about 14% of them seen just once; the ten biggest clones take up around 13%. Source: PBMCs from the stem cell graft donor, taken from the stem cell graft. The receptors come from a human donor who donated a stem cell graft to a child with acute lymphoblastic leukemia.

This rearrangement joins TRBV12-5 to TRBJ2-7; 9 bases fit TRBD2. The J segment lost 3 bases and the V segment lost 6 bases, leaving 3 bases of the junction unmatched. The CDR3 covers 13 residues. CDR1 is LGHNT and CDR2 is FRNRAP in the germline V gene. The CDR3 sequence is CASGVAGVYEQYF. The CDR3 DNA sequence: TGTGCTAGTGGAGTAGCGGGGGTCTACGAGCAGTACTTC.

Many counts were recorded for this clonotype. The chain couples TRBV28 to TRBJ2-5; 13 bases align to TRBD2. The CDR3 runs to 16 residues. V was clipped by 5 bases and J by 4 bases; unmatched bases: 7. Germline CDR1 and CDR2: MDHEN and SYDVKM. This CDR3 is CASSPGLAGMRETQYF. The CDR3 region has the DNA TGTGCCAGCAGTCCGGGACTAGCGGGAATGCGAGAGACCCAGTACTTC. Together with reference TRBV28 and TRBJ2-5, the CDR3 gives the full variable domain: DVKVTQSSRYLVKRTGEKVFLECVQDMDHENMFWYRQDPGLGLRLIYFSYDVKMKEKGDIPEGYSVSREKKERFSLILESASTNQTSMYLCASSPGLAGMRETQYFGPGTRLLVL.

At least ten counts were recorded for this clonotype. This sequence joins TRBV5-1 and TRBJ1-2; 7 bases align to TRBD1. The V gene end was trimmed by 1 base and the J gene end by 7 bases; junction bases not matched to a gene: 4. The CDR3 contains 13 residues. Germline CDR1 reads SGHRS; CDR2 reads YFSETQ. The DNA of the CDR3 is TGCGCCAGCAGCTTGACAGGGGCTGGTGGCTACACCTTC. It specifies CASSLTGAGGYTF. The whole variable domain, remainder taken from reference TRBV5-1 and TRBJ1-2, is KAGVTQTPRYLIKTRGQQVTLSCSPISGHRSVSWYQQTPGQGLQFLFEYFSETQRNKGNFPGRFSGRQFSNSRSEMNVSTLELGDSALYLCASSLTGAGGYTFGSGTRLTVV.

This clonotype has ten or more counts. This sequence joins TRBV11-2 and TRBJ1-2; no clear D. With 0 bases removed from V and 2 bases from J, the gap between germline ends came to 4 bases. Germline V gene sequence: CDR1 SGHAT, CDR2 FQNNGV. This CDR3 is built from 13 residues. CDR3 DNA: TGTGCCAGCAGCTTAGACACCAACTATGGCTACACCTTC. Translated, it gives CASSLDTNYGYTF. Supplemented by reference TRBV11-2 and TRBJ1-2, the full variable domain reads EAGVAQSPRYKIIEKRQSVAFWCNPISGHATLYWYQQILGQGPKLLIQFQNNGVVDDSQLPKDRFSAERLKGVDSTLKIQPAKLEDSAVYLCASSLDTNYGYTFGSGTRLTVV.

This clonotype was detected only a few times. The chain links TRBV7-2 to TRBJ2-2, with 8 bases matching TRBD2. J gave up 4 bases and V 5 bases, and 3 bases lay outside the gene matches. There are 14 residues in the CDR3. In germline, CDR1 is SGHTA, CDR2 FQGNSA. In DNA, the CDR3 is TGTGCCAGCAGCCCGGGGGGGAGCACCGGGGAGCTGTTTTTT. Translation gives CASSPGGSTGELFF.

The chain combines TRBV29-1 with TRBJ2-7; D unresolved. V lost 4 bases and J 3 bases, leaving 16 bases between the germline ends. The CDR3 runs to 14 residues. CDR1 and CDR2 (germline): SQVTM, ANQGSEA. CDR3 DNA: TGCAGCGTTGTCCCCGTGGGGTTATTCTACGAGCAGTACTTC. Protein product: CSVVPVGLFYEQYF.

This clonotype was counted many times. This chain joins TRBV29-1 and TRBJ2-5; the match to TRBD1 covers 8 bases. The CDR3 has 12 residues. J gave up 2 bases and V 6 bases, and 2 bases lay outside the gene matches. CDR1 and CDR2 (germline): SQVTM, ANQGSEA. The CDR3 DNA sequence: TGCAGCGTCTACAGGGGGCAAGAGACCCAGTACTTC. Translated, it gives CSVYRGQETQYF.

The chain combines TRBV6-1 with TRBJ1-5; 11 bases agree with TRBD1. Trimming cost V 5 bases and J 2 bases; bases outside gene matches: 11. CDR1 and CDR2 (germline): MNHNS, SASEGT. CDR3 length: 18 amino acids. The CDR3 loop is CASSKLPDRGLGNQPQHF. CDR3 bases: TGTGCCAGCAGTAAACTACCGGACAGGGGGCTAGGCAATCAGCCCCAGCATTTT.

This clonotype appeared many times. V is TRBV20-1 and J is TRBJ2-3; D ambiguous. Germline V CDR1 and CDR2: DFQATT, SNEGSKA (reference sequence). The CDR3 sequence is 14 residues long. Deletions cut 0 bases from V and 10 bases from J, with 17 bases between. This CDR3 reads CSARERDLGMPQYF. For the CDR3, the DNA is TGCAGTGCTAGAGAGCGTGATCTCGGTATGCCGCAGTATTTT.

The sample holds many counts of this clonotype. This rearrangement joins TRBV5-5 to TRBJ2-3, with unresolved D. There are 13 residues in the CDR3. Germline lookup yields CDR1 SGHKS and CDR2 YYEKEE (reference sequence). Deletions cut 4 bases from V and 6 bases from J, with 12 bases between. The CDR3 DNA sequence: TGTGCCAGCAGCACCTACTCGTCCGATACGCAGTATTTT. It is translated as CASSTYSSDTQYF.

This clonotype was detected ten times or more. The chain has TRBV5-1 and TRBJ2-4; 16 bases line up with TRBD2. This CDR3 has 19 amino acids. V was pared by 4 bases and J by 1 base, with 8 bases of the junction left unmatched. The germline V gene encodes CDR1 SGHRS and CDR2 YFSETQ. The CDR3 protein is CASSPKGLAGGAAKNIQYF. In DNA form, the CDR3 reads TGCGCCAGCAGCCCGAAGGGACTAGCGGGAGGGGCGGCCAAAAACATTCAGTACTTC.

At least ten counts were recorded for this clonotype. This rearrangement joins TRBV5-5 to TRBJ1-1; no reliable D call. Germline CDR1 SGHKS, CDR2 YYEKEE (reference sequence). The V end was cut by 5 bases, the J end by 1 base, with 12 bases between. CDR3 length: 14 residues. DNA for the CDR3: TGTGCCAGCAGTTCTGACACCACGAACACTGAAGCTTTCTTT. Amino acid sequence: CASSSDTTNTEAFF.

This clonotype was picked up a small number of times. The rearrangement links TRBV5-1 to TRBJ2-1; D perhaps matches TRBD2 (6 bases). The CDR3 is 17 residues long. Germline V gene data show CDR1 as SGHRS and CDR2 as YFSETQ. Trimming removed 4 bases from V and 9 bases from J, with 26 bases in between. For the CDR3, the DNA is TGCGCCAGCAGCGCCTCATATAGCGGAGGAACATCGGTTGAGCAGTTCTTC. This sequence encodes CASSASYSGGTSVEQFF.

The sample holds many counts of this clonotype. The chain uses TRBV11-1 and TRBJ2-1; 7 bases are shared with TRBD2. The V segment lost 2 bases and the J segment 5 bases; nucleotides outside the gene matches: 12. CDR1 SGHAT and CDR2 FQDESV come from the germline V gene (reference sequence). This CDR3 region has 17 residues. CDR3 in amino acids: CASSLRPSGNLNNEQFF. The CDR3 DNA reads as TGTGCCAGCAGCTTACGCCCTAGCGGAAACCTCAACAATGAGCAGTTCTTC.

This clonotype was seen at least ten times. The J gene is TRBJ2-3, the V gene TRBV4-1; the match to TRBD2 covers 7 bases. Germline CDR1 is MGHRA and CDR2 is YSYEKL. The V gene end was trimmed by 0 bases and the J gene end by 2 bases; junction bases not matched to a gene: 5. The CDR3 extends over 16 amino acids. The CDR3 protein is CASSQEAAGATDTQYF. The CDR3 DNA reads as TGCGCCAGCAGCCAAGAAGCGGCGGGAGCCACAGATACGCAGTATTTT.

Remarks on this clonotype: This may be a read error, as it is one base from a much larger clone. The V call is TRBV20-1, the J call TRBJ2-7; D uncertain. Germline V gives CDR1 DFQATT, CDR2 SNEGSKA (reference sequence). This CDR3 is built from 15 residues. Trimming left V 0 bases short and J 0 bases short, with 12 bases between. The DNA of the CDR3 is TGCAGTGCTAGAGATCCGGAAGCAAGCTCCTACGAGCAGTACTTC. Protein: CSARDPEASSYEQYF.

About this clonotype: This may arise from a read error, as a much more abundant clone is one base away. The V call is TRBV7-9, the J call TRBJ2-1; 12 positions agree with TRBD2. Germline CDR1 SEHNR, CDR2 FQNEAQ (reference sequence). With 7 bases clipped from V and 9 bases from J, the junction kept 13 bases outside the gene matches. This CDR3 has 16 amino acids. CDR3 sequence: CASNLSGLAGSFEQFF. CDR3 coding DNA: TGTGCCAGCAACTTGTCAGGACTAGCGGGATCGTTTGAGCAGTTCTTC.

This clonotype came up many times. This rearrangement joins TRBV5-5 to TRBJ1-1; tentative D call: TRBD1 (5 bases). CDR1 and CDR2 from the germline V gene are SGHKS and YYEKEE (reference sequence). This CDR3 is 13 amino acids long. V was trimmed by 6 bases and J by 0 bases, leaving 9 bases between them. The CDR3 nucleotides read TGTGCCAGCACAATGGACATGAACACTGAAGCTTTCTTT. Its protein is CASTMDMNTEAFF.

The chain combines TRBV6-5 with TRBJ2-3, with D perhaps given as TRBD1 or TRBD2 (5 bases each). The germline V gene encodes CDR1 MNHEY and CDR2 SVGAGI. This CDR3 is 14 amino acids long. The V end was cut by 2 bases, the J end by 4 bases, with 10 bases between. The CDR3 spells CASSYGGSADTQYF. The CDR3 DNA reads TGTGCCAGCAGTTACGGGGGTTCAGCAGATACGCAGTATTTT.

CDR3: CASSLPSDREQFF. The CDR3 coding sequence is TGCGCCAGCAGCTTGCCTAGCGATAGGGAGCAGTTCTTC. The chain links TRBV5-1 to TRBJ2-1; D is possibly TRBD2 (6 bases). The V gene's germline CDR1 is SGHRS and CDR2 YFSETQ. The CDR3 runs 13 residues. V gave up 1 base and J gave up 10 bases, with 12 bases separating them. The full variable domain, completed using reference TRBV5-1 and TRBJ2-1, is KAGVTQTPRYLIKTRGQQVTLSCSPISGHRSVSWYQQTPGQGLQFLFEYFSETQRNKGNFPGRFSGRQFSNSRSEMNVSTLELGDSALYLCASSLPSDREQFFGPGTRLTVL.

This clonotype was counted many times. The chain couples TRBV7-9 to TRBJ2-1; 8 nucleotides line up with TRBD2. Germline CDR1 SEHNR, CDR2 FQNEAQ (reference sequence). With V trimmed by 6 bases and J by 2 bases, 3 bases remained unmatched. This CDR3 has 14 residues. The CDR3 region is CASRTSGTYNEQFF. DNA of the CDR3: TGTGCCAGCAGAACTAGCGGTACCTACAATGAGCAGTTCTTC.